Following are 4 T cell receptor beta chains from one sample sequenced in a study of CD8+CD57+ T cells in acquired aplastic anemia. CD8+CD57+ cell expansion, shown by flow cytometry, had occurred in the patients selected for sequencing. The TCR beta profiling, which covered VDJ combination and CDR3 sequence, was carried out using genomic DNA as the template. Via MiXCR, TCRdb re-called the reads, giving one row per CDR3 protein. The sample has 150,000 or so distinct CDR3 sequences, less than 50% seen once; the top ten hold about 30%. Sequenced: sorted CD4+, CD8+, or CD8+CD57+ T cells (not recorded which) from PBMCs. These receptors all stem from a human donor with aplastic anemia.

This clonotype was recorded at least ten times. The V gene is TRBV30, the J gene TRBJ2-7, with 9 bases identical to TRBD1. CDR1 is GTSNPN and CDR2 is SVGIG in the germline V gene (reference sequence). The CDR3 is 12 amino acids. V was clipped by 6 bases and J by 5 bases; unmatched bases: 5. CDR3 region: CACLGQGNEQYF. Written as DNA, the CDR3 is TGTGCCTGCCTGGGACAGGGTAACGAGCAGTACTTC.

This clonotype was counted ten times or more. The V gene is TRBV19, the J gene TRBJ1-1; the D is unclear. Germline V gene sequence: CDR1 LNHDA, CDR2 SQIVND (reference sequence). Trimming pared 9 bases from V and 4 bases from J, leaving 9 bases between. This CDR3 is 11 amino acids long. The CDR3 bases are TGTGCCAGCAGCCCTGGCACTGAAGCTTTCTTT. Translated, it gives CASSPGTEAFF. The whole variable domain, remainder taken from reference TRBV19 and TRBJ1-1, is DGGITQSPKYLFRKEGQNVTLSCEQNLNHDAMYWYRQDPGQGLRLIYYSQIVNDFQKGDIAEGYSVSREKKESFPLTVTSAQKNPTAFYLCASSPGTEAFFGQGTRLTVV.

DNA of the CDR3: TGTGCCAGTCGCCTCCAAAACCAGGGTATCGGGGAGCTGTTTTTT. Translation: CASRLQNQGIGELFF. V gene TRBV19 combines with J gene TRBJ2-2, with D possibly TRBD1 on 5 matching bases. This CDR3 region has 15 residues. Germline CDR1 reads LNHDA; CDR2 reads SQIVND (reference sequence). Trimming took off 8 bases at V and 7 bases at J, with 20 bases between the two ends.

This clonotype was found many times. The genes are TRBV5-6 and TRBJ2-5, with TRBD2 as a possible D gene (5 bases). The germline CDR1 and CDR2 sequences are SGHDT and YYEEEE. V dropped 0 bases and J dropped 2 bases, with 11 bases sitting between them. The CDR3 covers 15 residues. Here the CDR3 DNA reads TGTGCCAGCAGCTTGGGTGAGGGTGGGCAAGAGACCCAGTACTTC. It yields the protein CASSLGEGGQETQYF.